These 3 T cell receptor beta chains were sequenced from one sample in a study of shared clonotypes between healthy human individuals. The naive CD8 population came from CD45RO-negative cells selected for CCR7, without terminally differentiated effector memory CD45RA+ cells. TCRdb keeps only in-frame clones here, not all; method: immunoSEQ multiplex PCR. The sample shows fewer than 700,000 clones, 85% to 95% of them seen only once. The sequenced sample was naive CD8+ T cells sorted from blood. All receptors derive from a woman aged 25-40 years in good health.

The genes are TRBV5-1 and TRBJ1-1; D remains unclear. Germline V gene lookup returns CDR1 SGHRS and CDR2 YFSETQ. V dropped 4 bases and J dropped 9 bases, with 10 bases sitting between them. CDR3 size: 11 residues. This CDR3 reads CASSLGEKAFF. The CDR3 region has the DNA TGCGCCAGCAGCCTAGGAGAGAAAGCTTTCTTT.

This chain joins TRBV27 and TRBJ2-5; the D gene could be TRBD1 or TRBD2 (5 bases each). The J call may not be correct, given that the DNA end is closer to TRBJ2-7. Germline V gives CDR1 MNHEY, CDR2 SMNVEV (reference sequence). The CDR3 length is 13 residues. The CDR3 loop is CASRSGTGSEQYF. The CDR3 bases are TGTGCCAGCAGGTCGGGAACAGGCTCCGAGCAGTACTTC.

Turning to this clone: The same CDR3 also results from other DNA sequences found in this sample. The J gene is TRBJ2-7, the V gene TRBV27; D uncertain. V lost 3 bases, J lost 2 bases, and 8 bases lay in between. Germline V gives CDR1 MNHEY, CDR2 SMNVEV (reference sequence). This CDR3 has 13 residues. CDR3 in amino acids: CASSFGSTYEQYF. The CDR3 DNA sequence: TGTGCCAGCAGTTTTGGCAGCACCTACGAGCAGTACTTC.